This T cell receptor (beta chain) came from a study of blood T cell repertoires in COVID-19. Turning to the study itself: Samples came from the United States, Italy and Spain, spanning acute and convalescent COVID-19. PBMCs, B-cell-depleted T cells, or T cells provided the cDNA or gDNA that made up the material.

Details on this clone: The sample contains more than one DNA sequence encoding this CDR3.

Methods used by the authors: Amplification from reference gene primers served as the basis for estimated nucleated cell counts. Repertoires were generated with immunoSEQ multiplex PCR, while TCRdb's copy carries only in-frame clones and drops some. V, J and clone size are those of that table, while D and trimming were read from the DNA. The repertoire holds about 210,000 clones, with about nine tenths as singletons. V was shortened by 2 bases and J by 2 bases, with 4 bases between the two germline ends. Germline CDR1 reads SGHRS; CDR2 reads YFSETQ. CDR3 length: 12 amino acids. The chain is built from TRBV5-1 and TRBJ2-5; no clear D gene. The sample consisted of peripheral blood. This clonotype was sampled from a woman aged 35 to 49 with acute or convalescent COVID-19. CDR3 DNA sequence: TGCGCCAGCAGCTTAACACAAGAGACCCAGTACTTC. This encodes CASSLTQETQYF.